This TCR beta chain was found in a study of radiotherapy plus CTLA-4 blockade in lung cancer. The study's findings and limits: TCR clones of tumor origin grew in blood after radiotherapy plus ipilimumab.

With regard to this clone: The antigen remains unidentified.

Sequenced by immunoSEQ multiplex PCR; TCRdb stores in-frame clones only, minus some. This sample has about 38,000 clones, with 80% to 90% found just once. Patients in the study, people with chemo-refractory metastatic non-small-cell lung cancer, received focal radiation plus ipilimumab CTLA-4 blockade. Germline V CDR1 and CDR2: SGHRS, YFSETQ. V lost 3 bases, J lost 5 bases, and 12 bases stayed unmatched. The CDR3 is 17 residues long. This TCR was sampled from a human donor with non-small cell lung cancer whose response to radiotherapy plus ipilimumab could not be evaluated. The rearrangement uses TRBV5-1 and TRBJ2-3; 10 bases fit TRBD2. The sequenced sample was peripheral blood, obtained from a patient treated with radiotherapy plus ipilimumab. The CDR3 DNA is TGCGCCAGCAGCTCCCTTAGCGGGGGGCTTGGGGGAGATACGCAGTATTTT. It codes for CASSSLSGGLGGDTQYF.